The 28 T cell receptor beta chains given below trace back to one sample, sequenced in a study of T-cell reconstitution after alpha-beta-depleted transplantation in children. The authors prepared the TCRbeta library with unique molecular identifiers. Via MiXCR, TCRdb re-called the PCR reads, giving one row per CDR3 protein. Here the sample spans 250,000 or so distinct CDR3 sequences, roughly 25% being singletons. The sample was PBMCs, mostly from graft donor cells, taken 360 days after TCRalphabeta/CD19-depleted stem cell transplant. These receptors were taken from a female patient aged 2-15 years who had a stem cell transplant for congenital amegakaryocytic thrombocytopenia, so the T cells may come from the graft donor.

The gene calls are TRBV20-1 and TRBJ2-7, with D perhaps TRBD1 or TRBD2 (5 bases each). CDR1 DFQATT and CDR2 SNEGSKA come from the germline V gene (reference sequence). The CDR3 contains 12 residues. Trimming removed 7 bases at V and 3 bases at J, with 13 bases between. Here the CDR3 DNA reads TGCAGTGGAAGGGACGGTTACTACGAGCAGTACTTC. Encoded protein: CSGRDGYYEQYF.

This clonotype has a count of ten or more. This chain joins TRBV15 and TRBJ1-1; 7 bases map to TRBD1. V lost 0 bases, J lost 1 base, and 5 bases stayed unmatched. Looked up from germline, CDR1 is LNHNV and CDR2 is YYDKDF (reference sequence). CDR3 length: 16 residues. The CDR3 DNA sequence: TGTGCCACCAGCAGAGACATTAGGACAGGGAACACTGAAGCTTTCTTT. The encoded protein is CATSRDIRTGNTEAFF.

This chain links TRBV12-3 or TRBV12-4 with TRBJ1-4; possibly TRBD1 for D (6 bases). CDR3 length: 14 residues. The germline V and J ends were trimmed by 3 bases and 8 bases, with 13 bases remaining between them. Written as DNA, the CDR3 is TGTGCCAGCAGTTTTTCAGGGGCGCACGAAAAACTGTTTTTT. Amino acid sequence: CASSFSGAHEKLFF.

The chain's CDR3 is CASSPFGTSGLTDTQYF. CDR3 nucleotides: TGCGCCAGCAGCCCCTTCGGGACTAGCGGACTCACAGATACGCAGTATTTT. The rearrangement joins TRBV4-3 to TRBJ2-3; 11 bases agree with TRBD2. Germline-derived CDR1 and CDR2 are LGHNA and YSLEER. The CDR3 is 17 amino acids. V was clipped by 4 bases and J by 2 bases; unmatched bases: 8.

This sequence joins TRBV5-1 and TRBJ2-7, with 7 positions matching TRBD2. CDR1 and CDR2 from the germline V gene are SGHRS and YFSETQ. The CDR3 runs to 15 residues. V shed 4 bases and J 6 bases; nucleotides not matched to a gene: 13. CDR3 nucleotide sequence: TGCGCCAGCAGCCAGAGCGGGGCGGGAGTTACCGAGCAGTACTTC. Protein: CASSQSGAGVTEQYF.

V is TRBV15 and J is TRBJ2-1; D is ambiguous. Germline CDR1 reads LNHNV; CDR2 reads YYDKDF (reference sequence). The length of the CDR3 is 12 residues. Trimming removed 3 bases at V and 5 bases at J, with 5 bases between. This CDR3 reads CATSSPNNEQFF. The CDR3 DNA is TGTGCCACCAGCAGCCCAAACAATGAGCAGTTCTTC.

The V call is TRBV5-1, the J call TRBJ1-3, with no clear D. Trimming left V 5 bases short and J 0 bases short, with 9 bases between. This CDR3 has 14 residues. CDR1 and CDR2 from the germline V gene are SGHRS and YFSETQ. This CDR3 reads CASSPEPSGNTIYF. As DNA, the CDR3 is TGCGCCAGCAGTCCAGAACCCTCTGGAAACACCATATATTTT.

This clonotype showed up just a few times. The V gene is TRBV20-1, the J gene TRBJ2-1; 7 positions agree with TRBD2. V trimming: 6 bases; J trimming: 6 bases; junction bases outside the gene matches: 11. The CDR3 length is 14 residues. Germline CDR1 DFQATT, CDR2 SNEGSKA (reference sequence). This CDR3 is CSAPWIAGLNEQFF. DNA of the CDR3: TGCAGTGCCCCCTGGATAGCGGGTCTCAATGAGCAGTTCTTC.

The V and J genes are TRBV20-1 and TRBJ2-3; D is perhaps TRBD2 (5 bases). Germline loops: CDR1 DFQATT, CDR2 SNEGSKA (reference sequence). The CDR3 sequence is 17 residues long. V lost 1 base and J lost 0, with 17 bases in between. CDR3 nucleotides: TGCAGTGCTAGAGTCGGTGAAACGGGGATCAGCACAGATACGCAGTATTTT. Translated: CSARVGETGISTDTQYF.

Remarks on this clonotype: This may stem from a read error, because a much larger clone lies one nucleotide away. V is TRBV5-1 and J is TRBJ1-1, with D hard to call. The CDR3 consists of 12 residues. Trimming stripped 2 bases from V and 3 bases from J, with 5 bases between. Per the germline V gene, CDR1 is SGHRS and CDR2 is YFSETQ. DNA of the CDR3: TGCGCCAGCAGCTTCCGGGACACTGAAGCTTTCTTT. Translating it yields CASSFRDTEAFF. Full variable domain (outside the CDR3, taken from reference TRBV5-1 and TRBJ1-1): KAGVTQTPRYLIKTRGQQVTLSCSPISGHRSVSWYQQTPGQGLQFLFEYFSETQRNKGNFPGRFSGRQFSNSRSEMNVSTLELGDSALYLCASSFRDTEAFFGQGTRLTVV.

The chain employs TRBV27 and TRBJ2-7; D may be TRBD1 (6 bases). Per germline, CDR1 MNHEY and CDR2 SMNVEV (reference sequence). The CDR3 totals 11 residues. V was shortened by 3 bases and J by 12 bases, with 12 bases between the two germline ends. CDR3 coding DNA: TGTGCCAGCAGTTTTGGGACATTTCTGTACTTC. Translation gives CASSFGTFLYF.

In this sample, this clonotype turned up once. The CDR3 reads CASSYSLGARGQPQHF. DNA for the CDR3: TGTGCCAGCAGTTACTCGTTGGGGGCGCGGGGTCAGCCCCAGCATTTT. The chain couples TRBV6-5 to TRBJ1-5; the D gene is possibly TRBD1 (6 bases). Trimming removed 0 bases from V and 6 bases from J, with 15 bases in between. The V gene's germline CDR1 is MNHEY and CDR2 SVGAGI. The CDR3 contains 16 residues.

This clonotype was picked up one time. This chain joins TRBV3-1 and TRBJ2-1; D ambiguous. V lost 1 base, J lost 9 bases, and 7 bases lay in between. The CDR3 spans 12 residues. Germline V gene sequence: CDR1 LGHDT, CDR2 YNNKEL (reference sequence). The CDR3 loop is CASSQGFGEQFF. CDR3 DNA sequence: TGTGCCAGCAGCCAAGGGTTCGGTGAGCAGTTCTTC.

This clonotype was detected only a few times. V is TRBV20-1 and J is TRBJ2-2, with D perhaps TRBD1 (6 bases). Germline assignment: CDR1 DFQATT and CDR2 SNEGSKA (reference sequence). The CDR3 spans 15 residues. Trimming pared 3 bases from V and 3 bases from J, leaving 14 bases between. CDR3 in amino acids: CSASKAGEYTGELFF. The CDR3 DNA follows: TGCAGTGCTAGCAAGGCAGGGGAGTACACCGGGGAGCTGTTTTTT.

This chain uses TRBV5-1 with TRBJ1-2, with 8 nucleotides matching TRBD1. Germline CDR1 reads SGHRS; CDR2 reads YFSETQ. The CDR3 consists of 14 residues. V was pared by 4 bases and J by 8 bases, with 10 bases of the junction left unmatched. The CDR3 here is CASSLWTGSEGYTF. The CDR3, as DNA: TGCGCCAGCAGCCTATGGACAGGGTCCGAAGGCTACACCTTC. The variable domain in full, completed from reference TRBV5-1 and TRBJ1-2, reads KAGVTQTPRYLIKTRGQQVTLSCSPISGHRSVSWYQQTPGQGLQFLFEYFSETQRNKGNFPGRFSGRQFSNSRSEMNVSTLELGDSALYLCASSLWTGSEGYTFGSGTRLTVV.

A few counts support this clonotype. A junction end diverges from the germline sequence, so it may reflect a read error. The rearrangement joins TRBV10-3 to TRBJ2-7; tentatively, D is TRBD2 (5 bases). The CDR3 contains 12 residues. The germline V gene encodes CDR1 ENHRY and CDR2 SYGVKD. The DNA of the CDR3 is TGTGCCATCAGTGAGGGGAGTGCCGAGCACTACTTC. Its protein is CAISEGSAEHYF.

V and J are TRBV6-5 and TRBJ2-2; D unresolved. Between the trimmed V and J ends, which lost 5 bases and 4 bases, there was a span of 11 bases. Germline-derived CDR1 and CDR2 are MNHEY and SVGAGI. CDR3 size: 14 residues. Here the CDR3 DNA reads TGTGCCAGCAGTCCCCCTTTAACCACCGGGGAGCTGTTTTTT. Its translation: CASSPPLTTGELFF.

In this sample, this clonotype turned up many times. V gene TRBV12-3 or TRBV12-4 combines with J gene TRBJ2-2; 10 bases agree with TRBD1. Trimming cost V 6 bases and J 6 bases; bases outside gene matches: 7. The CDR3 is made up of 15 amino acids. The CDR3 is CASSLGGQGSGELFF. The CDR3 DNA follows: TGTGCCAGCAGCCTAGGGGGACAGGGGTCCGGGGAGCTGTTTTTT.

The rearrangement uses TRBV29-1 and TRBJ2-7, with 9 bases lining up with TRBD1. V lost 5 bases to trimming and J lost 3 bases; unmatched junction nucleotides: 5. CDR1 is SQVTM and CDR2 is ANQGSEA in the germline V gene. This CDR3 spans 13 amino acids. The CDR3 region is CSVRTGENYEQYF. Here the CDR3 DNA reads TGCAGCGTTAGGACAGGGGAGAACTACGAGCAGTACTTC.

The chain uses TRBV3-1 and TRBJ2-3; 7 nucleotides match TRBD2. Trimming removed 4 bases from V and 2 bases from J; junction bases left unmatched: 12. The CDR3 extends over 17 amino acids. Germline V gives CDR1 LGHDT, CDR2 YNNKEL (reference sequence). CDR3 DNA sequence: TGTGCCAGCAGCCGCCTTCCCGCGGGGGACGTCACAGATACGCAGTATTTT. Protein product: CASSRLPAGDVTDTQYF.

This clonotype was counted many times. This sequence joins TRBV12-3 or TRBV12-4 and TRBJ1-3; 7 bases line up with TRBD1. This CDR3 has 13 residues. V was clipped by 6 bases and J by 3 bases; unmatched bases: 2. In nucleotides, the CDR3 is TGTGCCAGCAGCTGGGACAGTGGAAACACCATATATTTT. It encodes CASSWDSGNTIYF.

With regard to this clonotype: A clone one base away is much larger, so this may be a read error. The chain carries TRBV4-2 and TRBJ2-1; the D is unclear. This CDR3 is 13 amino acids long. Trimming shortened V by 4 bases and J by 6 bases, and 10 bases separated the two germline ends. From germline, CDR1 is LGHNA and CDR2 YNFKEQ. Here the CDR3 reads CASSRLVSNEQFF. The CDR3 DNA sequence: TGTGCCAGCAGCCGACTCGTCTCCAATGAGCAGTTCTTC.

The chain combines TRBV28 with TRBJ1-2; possibly TRBD1 for D (6 bases). Trimming removed 4 bases from V and 4 bases from J, with 13 bases in between. The CDR3 sequence is 14 residues long. Germline V gene lookup returns CDR1 MDHEN and CDR2 SYDVKM. This chain's CDR3 is CASSYSADSYGYTF. CDR3 in DNA: TGTGCCAGCAGTTACTCTGCGGACAGCTATGGCTACACCTTC.

This clonotype was observed a few times. V gene TRBV6-5 combines with J gene TRBJ2-7; D might be TRBD2 (5 bases). CDR1 is MNHEY, CDR2 SVGAGI, per germline. This CDR3 is 13 amino acids long. V lost 2 bases and J lost 2, with 7 bases in between. In nucleotides, the CDR3 is TGTGCCAGCAGTTACGGACTCACCTACGAGCAGTACTTC. Residues: CASSYGLTYEQYF.

A few counts support this clonotype. This chain connects TRBV4-2 to TRBJ2-7; 7 bases fit TRBD2. The germline V gene encodes CDR1 LGHNA and CDR2 YNFKEQ. V shed 4 bases and J 2 bases; nucleotides not matched to a gene: 11. The CDR3 totals 16 residues. The CDR3 nucleotides are TGTGCCAGCAGCCCCGCTCGAGCTAGCGGAACCTACGAGCAGTACTTC. Residues: CASSPARASGTYEQYF.

This sequence joins TRBV2 and TRBJ1-1, with D maybe TRBD1 (5 bases). V gave up 5 bases and J gave up 0 bases, with 16 bases separating them. This CDR3 region has 16 residues. CDR1 and CDR2 from the germline V gene are SNHLY and FYNNEI. The CDR3 protein is CASSITGTPMNTEAFF. The CDR3 DNA reads as TGTGCCAGCAGTATTACCGGGACGCCCATGAACACTGAAGCTTTCTTT. Together with reference TRBV2 and TRBJ1-1, the CDR3 gives the full variable domain: EPEVTQTPSHQVTQMGQEVILRCVPISNHLYFYWYRQILGQKVEFLVSFYNNEISEKSEIFDDQFSVERPDGSNFTLKIRSTKLEDSAMYFCASSITGTPMNTEAFFGQGTRLTVV.

The V and J genes are TRBV6-5 and TRBJ1-4; 7 positions agree with TRBD1. The CDR3 totals 16 residues. Germline V gene data show CDR1 as MNHEY and CDR2 as SVGAGI. V was clipped by 2 bases and J by 2 bases; unmatched bases: 5. CDR3 sequence reads: CASSYRGQPTNEKLFF. As DNA, the CDR3 is TGTGCCAGCAGTTACCGGGGACAGCCGACTAATGAAAAACTGTTTTTT.

The chain combines TRBV5-1 with TRBJ2-1, with 9 bases matching TRBD2. The germline gives CDR1 SGHRS, CDR2 YFSETQ. J lost 4 bases, V lost 0 bases, and 11 bases had no gene match. This CDR3 has 18 residues. The CDR3 DNA reads TGCGCCAGCAGCTTGGCGTCTCTCGCGGGGGGGCCGTACAATGAGCAGTTCTTC. It codes for CASSLASLAGGPYNEQFF.